This T cell receptor beta chain was captured in a study of blood T cell repertoires in COVID-19. Here immunoSEQ multiplex PCR was the method, and the copy in TCRdb shows in-frame clones only, minus some. The table lists under 500,000 clones, approximately 90% of them singletons, with 1% to 1.3% in the top ten. This CDR3 is 13 amino acids long. V was cut by 6 bases and J by 8 bases, with 16 bases left in between. Germline V lookup: CDR1 MNHEY, CDR2 SVGAGI. The V and J genes are TRBV6-5 and TRBJ1-2; D is perhaps TRBD1 (6 bases). This sequence originates from a man younger than 45 who had recovered from COVID-19. The material sequenced was PBMCs or T cells enriched from blood (not recorded which). The CDR3 nucleotides read TGTGCCAGCAGACCTACAGGGATGAACGGCTACACCTTC. Protein: CASRPTGMNGYTF.